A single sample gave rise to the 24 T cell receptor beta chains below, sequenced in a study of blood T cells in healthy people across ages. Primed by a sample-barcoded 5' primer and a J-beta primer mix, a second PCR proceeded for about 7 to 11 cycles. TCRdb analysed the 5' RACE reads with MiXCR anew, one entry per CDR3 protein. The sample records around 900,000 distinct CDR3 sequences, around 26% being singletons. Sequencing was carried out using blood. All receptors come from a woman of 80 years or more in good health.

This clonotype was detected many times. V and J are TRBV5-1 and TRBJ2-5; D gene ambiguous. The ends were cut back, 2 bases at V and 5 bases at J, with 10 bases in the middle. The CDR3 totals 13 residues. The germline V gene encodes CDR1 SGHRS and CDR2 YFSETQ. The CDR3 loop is CASSFSLGETQYF. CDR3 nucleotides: TGCGCCAGCAGCTTCAGTCTGGGGGAGACCCAGTACTTC.

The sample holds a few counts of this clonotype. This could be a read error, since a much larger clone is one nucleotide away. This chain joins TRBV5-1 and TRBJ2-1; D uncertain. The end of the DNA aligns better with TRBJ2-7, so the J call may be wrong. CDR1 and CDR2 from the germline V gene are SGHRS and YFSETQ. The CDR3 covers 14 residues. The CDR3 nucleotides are TGCGCCAGCAGCATACGGACGGAGTACAATGAGCAGTACTTC. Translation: CASSIRTEYNEQYF.

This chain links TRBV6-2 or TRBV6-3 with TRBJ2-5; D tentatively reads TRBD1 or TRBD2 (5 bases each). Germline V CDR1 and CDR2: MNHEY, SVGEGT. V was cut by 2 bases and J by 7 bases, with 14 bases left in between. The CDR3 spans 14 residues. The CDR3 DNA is TGTGCCAGCAGTTACGCCGGGGCGGACGGGACCCAGTACTTC. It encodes CASSYAGADGTQYF.

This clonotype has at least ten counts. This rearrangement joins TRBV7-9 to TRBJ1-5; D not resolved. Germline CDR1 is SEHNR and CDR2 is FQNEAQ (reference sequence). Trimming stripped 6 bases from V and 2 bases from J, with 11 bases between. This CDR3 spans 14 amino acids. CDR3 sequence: CASSNAGGNQPQHF. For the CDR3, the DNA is TGTGCCAGCAGTAATGCGGGAGGCAATCAGCCCCAGCATTTT.

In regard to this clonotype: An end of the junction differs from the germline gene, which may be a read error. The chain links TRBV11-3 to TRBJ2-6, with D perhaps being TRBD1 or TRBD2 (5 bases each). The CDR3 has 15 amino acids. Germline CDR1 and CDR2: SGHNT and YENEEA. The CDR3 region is CASSLGVREANVRTF. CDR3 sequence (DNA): TGTGCCAGCAGCCTAGGGGTACGGGAAGCCAACGTCCGGACTTTC.

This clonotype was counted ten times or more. CDR3 DNA: TGTGCCAGCTCACCGGCAATCCGGGACGTAGTCTACGAGCAGTACTTC. Protein sequence: CASSPAIRDVVYEQYF. The chain recombines TRBV18 with TRBJ2-7; D possibly uses TRBD1 or TRBD2 (5 bases each). The CDR3 is 16 residues long. V was shortened by 3 bases and J by 3 bases, with 18 bases between the two germline ends. Germline CDR1 reads KGHSH; CDR2 reads LQKENI.

In nucleotides, the CDR3 is TGTGCCAGCAGCGCGACATGGCCCCCTGGAAACACCATATATTTT. Protein: CASSATWPPGNTIYF. The chain has TRBV9 and TRBJ1-3, with D unclear. V was clipped by 3 bases and J by 2 bases, with 12 bases between them. From germline, CDR1 is SGDLS and CDR2 YYNGEE. There are 15 residues in the CDR3. The entire variable domain, with the rest obtained from reference TRBV9 and TRBJ1-3, is as follows: DSGVTQTPKHLITATGQRVTLRCSPRSGDLSVYWYQQSLDQGLQFLIQYYNGEERAKGNILERFSAQQFPDLHSELNLSSLELGDSALYFCASSATWPPGNTIYFGEGSWLTVV.

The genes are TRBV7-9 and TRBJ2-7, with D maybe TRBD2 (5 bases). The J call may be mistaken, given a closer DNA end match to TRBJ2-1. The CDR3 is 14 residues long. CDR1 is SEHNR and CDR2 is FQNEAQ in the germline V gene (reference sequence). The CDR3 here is CASTGSGSSYEQFF. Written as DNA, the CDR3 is TGTGCCAGCACGGGGTCGGGTAGTTCCTACGAGCAGTTCTTC.

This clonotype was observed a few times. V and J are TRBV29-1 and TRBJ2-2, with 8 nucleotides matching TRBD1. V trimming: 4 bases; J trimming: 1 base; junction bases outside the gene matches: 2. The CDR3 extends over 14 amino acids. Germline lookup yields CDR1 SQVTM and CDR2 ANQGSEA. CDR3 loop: CSVAGQGNTGELFF. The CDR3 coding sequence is TGCAGCGTTGCTGGACAGGGGAACACCGGGGAGCTGTTTTTT.

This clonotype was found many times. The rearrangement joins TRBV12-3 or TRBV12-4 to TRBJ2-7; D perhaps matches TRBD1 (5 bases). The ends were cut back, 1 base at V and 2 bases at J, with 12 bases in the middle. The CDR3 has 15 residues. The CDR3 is CASSLGWAGTYEQYF. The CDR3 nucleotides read TGTGCCAGCAGTTTAGGGTGGGCAGGGACCTACGAGCAGTACTTC.

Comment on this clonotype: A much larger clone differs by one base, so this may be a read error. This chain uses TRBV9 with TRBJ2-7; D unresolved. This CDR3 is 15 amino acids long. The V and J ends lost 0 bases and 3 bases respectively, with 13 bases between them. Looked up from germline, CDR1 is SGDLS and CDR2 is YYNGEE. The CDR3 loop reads CASSVGLGSGYEQYF. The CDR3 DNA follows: TGTGCCAGCAGCGTAGGGTTAGGGTCTGGCTACGAGCAGTACTTC.

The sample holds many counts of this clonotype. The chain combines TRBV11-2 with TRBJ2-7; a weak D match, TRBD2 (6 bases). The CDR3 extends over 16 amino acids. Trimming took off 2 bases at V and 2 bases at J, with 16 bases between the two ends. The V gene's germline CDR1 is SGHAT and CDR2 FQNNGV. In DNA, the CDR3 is TGTGCCAGCAGCTTATCGGGACTCCCAGGACCCTACGAGCAGTACTTC. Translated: CASSLSGLPGPYEQYF.

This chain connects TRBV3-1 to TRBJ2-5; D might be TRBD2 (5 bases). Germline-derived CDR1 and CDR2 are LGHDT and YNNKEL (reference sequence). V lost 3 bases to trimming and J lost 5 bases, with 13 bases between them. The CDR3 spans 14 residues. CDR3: CASSQRSVAETQYF. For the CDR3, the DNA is TGTGCCAGCAGCCAGCGTAGCGTCGCGGAGACCCAGTACTTC.

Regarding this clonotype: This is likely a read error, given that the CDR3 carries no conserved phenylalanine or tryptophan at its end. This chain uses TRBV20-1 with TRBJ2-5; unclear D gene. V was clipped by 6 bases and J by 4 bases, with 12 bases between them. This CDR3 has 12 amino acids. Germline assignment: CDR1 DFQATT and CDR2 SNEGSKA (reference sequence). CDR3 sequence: CSARNEAETQYV. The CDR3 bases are TGCAGTGCCAGAAACGAAGCAGAGACCCAGTACGTC.

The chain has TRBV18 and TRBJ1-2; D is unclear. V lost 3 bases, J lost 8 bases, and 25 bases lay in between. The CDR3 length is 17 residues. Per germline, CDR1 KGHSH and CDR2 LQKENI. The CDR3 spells CASSPDTTVGLPGGYTF. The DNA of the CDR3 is TGTGCCAGCTCACCTGACACGACCGTCGGCCTTCCGGGGGGCTACACCTTC.

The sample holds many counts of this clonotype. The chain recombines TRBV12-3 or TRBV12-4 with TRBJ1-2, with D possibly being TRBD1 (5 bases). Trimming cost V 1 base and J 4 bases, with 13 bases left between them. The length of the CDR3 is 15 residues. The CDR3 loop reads CASSLGQSAFYGYTF. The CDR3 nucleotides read TGTGCCAGCAGTTTAGGACAGAGCGCCTTCTATGGCTACACCTTC.

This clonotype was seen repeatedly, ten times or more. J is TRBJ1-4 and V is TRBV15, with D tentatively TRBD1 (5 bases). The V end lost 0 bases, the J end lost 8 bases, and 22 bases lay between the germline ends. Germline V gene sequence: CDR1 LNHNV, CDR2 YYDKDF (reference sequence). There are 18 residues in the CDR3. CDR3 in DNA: TGTGCCACCAGCAGAGAAAAAAAACCACCGGGGGGTAACGAAAAACTGTTTTTT. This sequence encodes CATSREKKPPGGNEKLFF.

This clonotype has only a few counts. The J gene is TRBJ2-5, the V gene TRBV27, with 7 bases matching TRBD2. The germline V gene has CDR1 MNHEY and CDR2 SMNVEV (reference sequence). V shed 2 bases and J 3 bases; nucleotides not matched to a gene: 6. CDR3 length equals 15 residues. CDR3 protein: CASSLNGGIKETQYF. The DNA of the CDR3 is TGTGCCAGCAGTTTAAACGGGGGGATTAAAGAGACCCAGTACTTC.

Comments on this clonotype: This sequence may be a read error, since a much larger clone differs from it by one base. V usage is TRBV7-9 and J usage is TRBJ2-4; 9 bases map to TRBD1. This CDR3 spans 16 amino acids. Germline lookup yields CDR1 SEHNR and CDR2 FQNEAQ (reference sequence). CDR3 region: CASSLGDRAAKNIRYF. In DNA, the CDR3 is TGTGCCAGCAGCTTAGGGGACAGGGCGGCCAAAAACATTCGGTACTTC.

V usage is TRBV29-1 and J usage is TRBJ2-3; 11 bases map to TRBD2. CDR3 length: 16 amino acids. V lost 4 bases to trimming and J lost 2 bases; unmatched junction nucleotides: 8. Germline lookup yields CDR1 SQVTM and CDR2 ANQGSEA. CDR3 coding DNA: TGCAGCGTTGCCGGGACTAGCGGAACTTACACAGATACGCAGTATTTT. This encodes CSVAGTSGTYTDTQYF.

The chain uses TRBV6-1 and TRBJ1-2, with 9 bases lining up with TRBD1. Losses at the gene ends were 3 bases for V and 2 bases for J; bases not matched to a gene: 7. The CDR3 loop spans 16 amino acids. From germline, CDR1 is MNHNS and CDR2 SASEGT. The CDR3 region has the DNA TGTGCCAGCAGTGAGGGGACAGGGAATCAGAACTATGGCTACACCTTC. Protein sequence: CASSEGTGNQNYGYTF.

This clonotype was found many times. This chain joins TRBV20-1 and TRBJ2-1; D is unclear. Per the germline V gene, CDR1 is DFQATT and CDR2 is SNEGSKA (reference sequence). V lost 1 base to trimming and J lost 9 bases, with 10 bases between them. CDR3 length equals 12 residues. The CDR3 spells CSARVGSLEQFF. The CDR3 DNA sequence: TGCAGTGCTAGAGTGGGTTCCCTTGAGCAGTTCTTC.

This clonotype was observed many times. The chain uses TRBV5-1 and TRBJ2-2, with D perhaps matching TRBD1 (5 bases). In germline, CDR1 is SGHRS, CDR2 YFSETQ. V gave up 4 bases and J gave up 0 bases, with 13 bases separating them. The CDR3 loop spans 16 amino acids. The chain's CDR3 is CASSGAGNANTGELFF. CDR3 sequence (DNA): TGCGCCAGCAGCGGGGCAGGGAACGCGAACACCGGGGAGCTGTTTTTT.

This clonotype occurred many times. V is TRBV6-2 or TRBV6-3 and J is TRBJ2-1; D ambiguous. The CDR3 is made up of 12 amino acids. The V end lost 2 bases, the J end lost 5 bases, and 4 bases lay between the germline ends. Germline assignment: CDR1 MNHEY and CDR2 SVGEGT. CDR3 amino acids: CASSYPDNEQFF. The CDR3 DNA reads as TGTGCCAGCAGTTACCCGGACAATGAGCAGTTCTTC.